This T cell receptor (beta chain) emerged from a study of cytomegalovirus exposure and HLA in healthy donors. The overall study: Drawn from HLA-typed donors, 80 million to 100 million unique TCRs were held in an early data release. Study conclusions and caveats: The study reported that TCR beta sequences accurately predicted HLA-A and HLA-B alleles in most subjects. The authors enumerated around 150 TCR beta chains as linked to cytomegalovirus.

A multiplex PCR was run with 60 Vbeta primers and 13 Jbeta primers. Sequencing used immunoSEQ multiplex PCR; TCRdb keeps in-frame clones, though not all of them. The sample has roughly 140,000 clones, 68% seen once. Each donor was healthy, and each was a bone marrow donor. This clone has just a few counts. What it recognizes is unknown. V dropped 6 bases and J dropped 6 bases, with 9 bases sitting between them. Per the germline V gene, CDR1 is LGHNT and CDR2 is FRNRAP. The length of the CDR3 is 12 residues. This clonotype was sampled from a man aged 60 to 75 in good health and CMV-seronegative. The sample comprised PBMCs. This rearrangement joins TRBV12-5 to TRBJ2-1; D is perhaps TRBD2 (5 bases). In DNA, the CDR3 is TGTGCTAGTGGCGAGGACTCCAATGAGCAGTTCTTC. The encoded protein is CASGEDSNEQFF.